This T cell receptor beta chain was recorded in a study of CD4+ T cells in melanoma (dated by TCRdb to between 2021 and 2022). As for the study more broadly: Neoantigen-specific CD4+ T cells in human melanoma were investigated in the study.

Here is what the overall study found, with its caveats: Neoantigen-specific CD4+ T cells were reported to be correlated with the function of CD8+ T cells, macrophages and B cells. According to the report, neoantigen-specific CD4+ T cells in melanoma displayed diverse differentiation states.

Library prep was done by the immunoSEQ multiplex PCR assay. TCRdb took over this immuneACCESS table, retaining in-frame rearrangements with V and J assigned. Such tables are incomplete; in checked studies, under half of the missing clones stem from an unresolved V gene, and the remainder is unexplained. A total of about 50,000 clones appear in this sample, 85% to 90% of them only once. Approximately 12% of the sample comes from the top ten. On this clone itself: Its antigen is still unknown. The record has no base qualities; no much larger clone is one base away.

The donors were melanoma patients. From its cysteine to its phenylalanine, the CDR3 spans 15 amino acids. Of the read, only the CDR3 DNA is kept; its 45 bases are in frame from base 1. For CDR1 and CDR2, the germline V gene (reference sequence) lists LNHDA and SQIVND. V is pared back by 4 bases and J by 4 bases, with 16 bases lying between the germline termini. The TCR comes from a human donor with melanoma. Sequencing used peripheral blood. The V gene is TRBV19 and the J gene is TRBJ1-2; the D gene is possibly TRBD1, with 6 bases matching. The DNA sequence follows: TGTGCCAGTAGTACCGCCACCCTGGACAGCTATGGCTACACCTTC. The encoded protein is CASSTATLDSYGYTF.